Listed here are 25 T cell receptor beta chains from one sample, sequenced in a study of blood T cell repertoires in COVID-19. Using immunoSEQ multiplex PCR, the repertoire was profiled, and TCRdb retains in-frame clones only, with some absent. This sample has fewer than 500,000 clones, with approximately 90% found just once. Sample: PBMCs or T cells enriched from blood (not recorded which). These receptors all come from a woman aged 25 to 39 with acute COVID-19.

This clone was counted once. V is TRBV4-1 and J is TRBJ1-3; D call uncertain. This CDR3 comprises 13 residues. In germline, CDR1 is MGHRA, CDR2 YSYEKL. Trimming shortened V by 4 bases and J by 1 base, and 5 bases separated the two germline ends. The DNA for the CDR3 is TGCGCCAGCAGCCCAAAATCTGGAAACACCATATATTTT. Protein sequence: CASSPKSGNTIYF.

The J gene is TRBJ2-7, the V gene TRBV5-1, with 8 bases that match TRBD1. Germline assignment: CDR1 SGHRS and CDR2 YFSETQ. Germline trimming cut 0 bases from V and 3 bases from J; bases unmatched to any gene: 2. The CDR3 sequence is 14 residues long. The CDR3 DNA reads TGCGCCAGCAGCTTGGCCGGGACAGGCTACGAGCAGTACTTC. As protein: CASSLAGTGYEQYF.

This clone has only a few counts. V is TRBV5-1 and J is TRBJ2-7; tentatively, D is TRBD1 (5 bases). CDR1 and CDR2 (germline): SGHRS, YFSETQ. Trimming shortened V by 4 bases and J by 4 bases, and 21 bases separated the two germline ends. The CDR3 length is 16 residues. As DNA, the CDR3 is TGCGCCAGCAGCCCCCTCGGTTTAGCAGACAGTTACGAGCAGTACTTC. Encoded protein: CASSPLGLADSYEQYF.

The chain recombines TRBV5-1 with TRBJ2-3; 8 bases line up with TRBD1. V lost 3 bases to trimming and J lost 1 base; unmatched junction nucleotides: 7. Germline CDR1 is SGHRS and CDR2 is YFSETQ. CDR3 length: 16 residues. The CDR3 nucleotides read TGCGCCAGCAGCTCCACGACAGGGGAGGGCACAGATACGCAGTATTTT. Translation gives CASSSTTGEGTDTQYF.

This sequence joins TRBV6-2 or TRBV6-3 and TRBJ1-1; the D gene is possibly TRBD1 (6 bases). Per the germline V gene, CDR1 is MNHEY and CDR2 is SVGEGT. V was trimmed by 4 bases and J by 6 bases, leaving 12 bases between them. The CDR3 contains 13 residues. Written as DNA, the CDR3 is TGTGCCAGCAGTTTCTGGGGGGGGCCTGAAGCTTTCTTT. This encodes CASSFWGGPEAFF.

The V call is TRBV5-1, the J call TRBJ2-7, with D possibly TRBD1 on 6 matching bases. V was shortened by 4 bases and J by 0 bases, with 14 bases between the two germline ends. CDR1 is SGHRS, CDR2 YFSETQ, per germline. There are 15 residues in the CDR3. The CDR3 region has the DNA TGCGCCAGCAGCCAAGGGACACCCGGCTCCTACGAGCAGTACTTC. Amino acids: CASSQGTPGSYEQYF. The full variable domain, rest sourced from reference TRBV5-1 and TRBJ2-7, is KAGVTQTPRYLIKTRGQQVTLSCSPISGHRSVSWYQQTPGQGLQFLFEYFSETQRNKGNFPGRFSGRQFSNSRSEMNVSTLELGDSALYLCASSQGTPGSYEQYFGPGTRLTVT.

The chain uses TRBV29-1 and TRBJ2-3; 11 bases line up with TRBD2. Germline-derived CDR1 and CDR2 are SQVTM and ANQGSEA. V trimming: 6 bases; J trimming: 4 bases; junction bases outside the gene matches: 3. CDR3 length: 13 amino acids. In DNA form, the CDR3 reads TGCAGCGTCTCGGGACTAGCGGCAGATACGCAGTATTTT. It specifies CSVSGLAADTQYF.

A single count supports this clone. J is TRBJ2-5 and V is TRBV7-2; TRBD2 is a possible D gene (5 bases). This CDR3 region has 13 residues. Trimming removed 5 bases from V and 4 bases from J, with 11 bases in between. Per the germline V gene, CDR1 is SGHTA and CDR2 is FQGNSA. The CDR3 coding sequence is TGTGCCAGCAGCGCCGGACTGACAGAGACCCAGTACTTC. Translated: CASSAGLTETQYF.

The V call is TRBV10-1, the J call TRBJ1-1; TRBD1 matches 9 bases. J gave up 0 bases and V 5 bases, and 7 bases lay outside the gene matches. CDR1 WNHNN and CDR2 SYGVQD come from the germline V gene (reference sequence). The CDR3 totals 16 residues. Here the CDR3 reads CASSYDRGTLNTEAFF. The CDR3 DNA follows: TGCGCCAGCAGTTATGACAGGGGGACCCTGAACACTGAAGCTTTCTTT.

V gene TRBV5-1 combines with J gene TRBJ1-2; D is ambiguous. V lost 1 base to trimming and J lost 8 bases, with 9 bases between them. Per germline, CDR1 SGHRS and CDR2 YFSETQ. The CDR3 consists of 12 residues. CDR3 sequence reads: CASSLMGWGYTF. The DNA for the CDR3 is TGCGCCAGCAGCTTGATGGGCTGGGGCTACACCTTC.

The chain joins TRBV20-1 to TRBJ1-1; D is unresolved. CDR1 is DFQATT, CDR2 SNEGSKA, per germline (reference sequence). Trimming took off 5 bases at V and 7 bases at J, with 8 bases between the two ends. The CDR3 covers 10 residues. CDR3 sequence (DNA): TGCAGTGCTTTGGACTATGAAGCTTTCTTT. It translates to CSALDYEAFF.

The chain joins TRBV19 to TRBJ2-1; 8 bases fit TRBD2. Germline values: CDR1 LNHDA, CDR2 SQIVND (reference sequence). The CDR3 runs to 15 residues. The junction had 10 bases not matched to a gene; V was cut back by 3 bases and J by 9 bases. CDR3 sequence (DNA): TGTGCCAGTAGTATGGTTCCGCGGGGGGAAGGTGAGCAGTTCTTC. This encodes CASSMVPRGEGEQFF.

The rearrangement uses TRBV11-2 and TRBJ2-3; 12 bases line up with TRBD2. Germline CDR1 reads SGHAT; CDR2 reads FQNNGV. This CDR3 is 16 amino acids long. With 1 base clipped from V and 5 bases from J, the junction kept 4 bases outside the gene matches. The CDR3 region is CASSLASGGALDTQYF. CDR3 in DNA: TGTGCCAGCAGCTTAGCTAGCGGGGGGGCGTTAGATACGCAGTATTTT.

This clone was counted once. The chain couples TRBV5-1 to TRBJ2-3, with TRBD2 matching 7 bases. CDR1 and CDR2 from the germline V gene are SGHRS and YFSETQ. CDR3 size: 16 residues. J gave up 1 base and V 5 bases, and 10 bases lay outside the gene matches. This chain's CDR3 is CASSLGTTQGTDTQYF. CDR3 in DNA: TGCGCCAGCAGTCTGGGGACTACCCAAGGCACAGATACGCAGTATTTT.

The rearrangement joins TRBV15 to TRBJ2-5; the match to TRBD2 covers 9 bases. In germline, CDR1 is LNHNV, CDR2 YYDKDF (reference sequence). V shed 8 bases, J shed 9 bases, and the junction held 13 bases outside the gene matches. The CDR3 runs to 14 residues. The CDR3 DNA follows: TGTGCCACCTCTTGGGTAGCGGGGGATCGGGCCCAGTACTTC. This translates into CATSWVAGDRAQYF.

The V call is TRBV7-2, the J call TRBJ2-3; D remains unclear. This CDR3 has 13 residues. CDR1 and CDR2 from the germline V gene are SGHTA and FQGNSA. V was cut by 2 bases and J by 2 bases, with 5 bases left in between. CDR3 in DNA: TGTGCCAGCAGCTTATCTTACACAGATACGCAGTATTTT. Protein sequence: CASSLSYTDTQYF. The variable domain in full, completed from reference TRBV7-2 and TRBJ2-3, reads GAGVSQSPSNKVTEKGKDVELRCDPISGHTALYWYRQSLGQGLEFLIYFQGNSAPDKSGLPSDRFSAERTGGSVSTLTIQRTQQEDSAVYLCASSLSYTDTQYFGPGTRLTVL.

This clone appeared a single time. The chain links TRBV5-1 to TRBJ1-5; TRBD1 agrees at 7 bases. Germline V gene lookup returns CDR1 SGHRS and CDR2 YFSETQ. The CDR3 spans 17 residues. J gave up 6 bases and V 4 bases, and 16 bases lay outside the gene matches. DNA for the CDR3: TGCGCCAGCAGCCGCGACCACATACAGGGGATGAGTCAGCCCCAGCATTTT. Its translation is CASSRDHIQGMSQPQHF.

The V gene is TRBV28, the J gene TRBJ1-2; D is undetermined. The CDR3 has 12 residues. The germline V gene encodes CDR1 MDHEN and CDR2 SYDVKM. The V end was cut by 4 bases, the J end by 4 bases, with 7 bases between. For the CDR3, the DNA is TGTGCCAGCAGTTCCCTCCTCTATGGCTACACCTTC. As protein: CASSSLLYGYTF.

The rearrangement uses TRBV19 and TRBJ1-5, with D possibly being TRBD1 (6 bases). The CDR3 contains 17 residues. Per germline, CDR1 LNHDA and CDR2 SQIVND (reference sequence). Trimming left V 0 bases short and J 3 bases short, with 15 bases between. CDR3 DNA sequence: TGTGCCAGTAGTATAGATCCGGTCGGACAGTTCAATCAGCCCCAGCATTTT. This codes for CASSIDPVGQFNQPQHF. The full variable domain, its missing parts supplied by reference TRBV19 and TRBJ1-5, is DGGITQSPKYLFRKEGQNVTLSCEQNLNHDAMYWYRQDPGQGLRLIYYSQIVNDFQKGDIAEGYSVSREKKESFPLTVTSAQKNPTAFYLCASSIDPVGQFNQPQHFGDGTRLSIL.

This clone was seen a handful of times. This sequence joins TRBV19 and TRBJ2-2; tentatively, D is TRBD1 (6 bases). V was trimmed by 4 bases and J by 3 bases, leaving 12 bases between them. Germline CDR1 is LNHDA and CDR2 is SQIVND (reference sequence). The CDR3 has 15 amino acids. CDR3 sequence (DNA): TGTGCCAGTAGTAGGGACACCGACTACACCGGGGAGCTGTTTTTT. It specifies CASSRDTDYTGELFF.

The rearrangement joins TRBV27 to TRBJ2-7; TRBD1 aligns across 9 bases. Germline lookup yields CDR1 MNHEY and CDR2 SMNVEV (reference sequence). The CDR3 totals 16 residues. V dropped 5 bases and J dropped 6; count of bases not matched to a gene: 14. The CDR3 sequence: CASSPSLGTGFSEQYF. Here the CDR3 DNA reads TGTGCCAGCAGTCCTTCCCTCGGGACAGGGTTTTCCGAGCAGTACTTC.

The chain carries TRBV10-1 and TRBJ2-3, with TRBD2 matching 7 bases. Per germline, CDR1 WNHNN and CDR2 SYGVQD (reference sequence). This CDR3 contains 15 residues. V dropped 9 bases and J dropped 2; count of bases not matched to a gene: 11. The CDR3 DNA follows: TGCGCCAGGAGTATCCCGGGACTAATCACAGATACGCAGTATTTT. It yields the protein CARSIPGLITDTQYF.

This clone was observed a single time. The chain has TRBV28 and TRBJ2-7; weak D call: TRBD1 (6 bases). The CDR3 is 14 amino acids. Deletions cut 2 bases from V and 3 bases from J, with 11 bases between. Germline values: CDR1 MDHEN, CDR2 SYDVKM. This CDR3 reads CASSLKARGYEQYF. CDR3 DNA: TGTGCCAGCAGTTTAAAGGCCAGGGGCTACGAGCAGTACTTC.

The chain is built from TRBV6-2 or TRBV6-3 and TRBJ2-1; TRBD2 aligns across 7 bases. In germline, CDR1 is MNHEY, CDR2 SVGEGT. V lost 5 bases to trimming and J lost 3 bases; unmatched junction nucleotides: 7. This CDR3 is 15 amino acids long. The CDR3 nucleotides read TGTGCCAGCAGTAACCGGGACTACCTCTACAATGAGCAGTTCTTC. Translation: CASSNRDYLYNEQFF.

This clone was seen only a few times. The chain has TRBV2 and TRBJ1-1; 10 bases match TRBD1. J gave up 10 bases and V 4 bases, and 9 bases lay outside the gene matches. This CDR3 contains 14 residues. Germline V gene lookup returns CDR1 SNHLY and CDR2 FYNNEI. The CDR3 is CASSGTGGNLGAFF. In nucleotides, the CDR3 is TGTGCCAGCAGTGGGACAGGGGGGAATCTGGGAGCTTTCTTT. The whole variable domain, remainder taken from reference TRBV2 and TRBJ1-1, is EPEVTQTPSHQVTQMGQEVILRCVPISNHLYFYWYRQILGQKVEFLVSFYNNEISEKSEIFDDQFSVERPDGSNFTLKIRSTKLEDSAMYFCASSGTGGNLGAFFGQGTRLTVV.